One and the same sample provided the 9 T cell receptor beta chains below, sequenced in a study of shared clonotypes between healthy human individuals. Sequencing used immunoSEQ multiplex PCR; TCRdb keeps in-frame clones, though not all of them. The table lists some 1,100,000 clones, around 82% of them singletons. Sequenced sample: memory CD4+ T cells from PBMCs. Subset indicated: CD45RA-negative fraction. These TCRs come from a man younger than 30 in good health. Some clones in this sample may be carry-over from other donors' samples.

This chain connects TRBV27 to TRBJ2-1; D is unresolved. Trimming removed 4 bases from V and 3 bases from J, with 10 bases in between. The CDR3 sequence is 14 residues long. Germline loops: CDR1 MNHEY, CDR2 SMNVEV (reference sequence). The CDR3 DNA reads as TGTGCCAGCAGTTATCGGCAGATCTACAATGAGCAGTTCTTC. Residues: CASSYRQIYNEQFF.

The V gene is TRBV5-3, the J gene TRBJ2-4, with 7 bases fitting TRBD1. TRBV5-3 is classed as an ORF, of uncertain function. The CDR3 runs 16 residues. J gave up 0 bases and V 5 bases, and 8 bases lay outside the gene matches. This CDR3 reads CARSCHRGVAKNIQYF. CDR3 nucleotide sequence: TGTGCCAGAAGTTGTCACAGGGGAGTAGCCAAAAACATTCAGTACTTC.

The chain combines TRBV4-3 with TRBJ2-5; no firm D call. Germline CDR1 and CDR2: LGHNA and YSLEER. The V end was cut by 4 bases, the J end by 3 bases, with 9 bases between. The CDR3 extends over 13 amino acids. CDR3 DNA sequence: TGCGCCAGCAGCCGAGGCTGGGAAGAGACCCAGTACTTC. This gives the protein CASSRGWEETQYF.

The chain combines TRBV6-1 with TRBJ1-2, with 8 positions matching TRBD1. Trimming cost V 7 bases and J 3 bases; bases outside gene matches: 10. Germline lookup yields CDR1 MNHNS and CDR2 SASEGT. The CDR3 spans 15 residues. CDR3 amino acids: CASTPDREGYYGYTF. CDR3 in DNA: TGTGCCAGCACTCCGGACAGGGAAGGGTACTATGGCTACACCTTC.

The rearrangement links TRBV6-5 to TRBJ2-7; D may be TRBD2 (5 bases). The CDR3 sequence is 14 residues long. Germline V gives CDR1 MNHEY, CDR2 SVGAGI. V was pared by 7 bases and J by 5 bases, with 18 bases between. CDR3 sequence reads: CASTSVRTGNEQYF. In DNA, the CDR3 is TGTGCCAGCACCTCAGTTAGAACGGGGAACGAGCAGTACTTC.

The chain links TRBV5-1 to TRBJ2-7; 12 positions match TRBD2. The CDR3 is 15 residues long. Losses at the gene ends were 5 bases for V and 2 bases for J; bases not matched to a gene: 5. Germline V gives CDR1 SGHRS, CDR2 YFSETQ. The CDR3 region is CASRSTSGSPYEQYF. The CDR3 nucleotides read TGCGCCAGCAGGTCGACTAGCGGGAGCCCCTACGAGCAGTACTTC.

The chain uses TRBV10-3 and TRBJ2-5; D may be TRBD1 (5 bases). This CDR3 comprises 15 residues. V lost 6 bases and J lost 1, with 15 bases in between. Per germline, CDR1 ENHRY and CDR2 SYGVKD. CDR3 amino acids: CAISPSSGSQETQYF. DNA for the CDR3: TGTGCCATCAGCCCAAGCTCAGGGTCCCAAGAGACCCAGTACTTC.

The V call is TRBV7-2, the J call TRBJ2-1; D gene ambiguous. Germline V CDR1 and CDR2: SGHTA, FQGNSA. Trimming left V 1 base short and J 7 bases short, with 14 bases between. The CDR3 is 15 residues long. CDR3 nucleotide sequence: TGTGCCAGCAGCTTAGGGCCGGGTCCAGGAAATGAGCAGTTCTTC. Amino acids: CASSLGPGPGNEQFF.

This rearrangement joins TRBV30 to TRBJ1-2; D call uncertain. With 0 bases removed from V and 8 bases from J, the gap between germline ends came to 7 bases. This CDR3 comprises 11 residues. Per the germline V gene, CDR1 is GTSNPN and CDR2 is SVGIG (reference sequence). In nucleotides, the CDR3 is TGTGCCTGGAGTGTACGGGTGGGCTACACCTTC. Translating gives CAWSVRVGYTF. Based on the CDR3 plus reference TRBV30 and TRBJ1-2, the full variable domain is SQTIHQWPATLVQPVGSPLSLECTVEGTSNPNLYWYRQAAGRGLQLLFYSVGIGQISSEVPQNLSASRPQDRQFILSSKKLLLSDSGFYLCAWSVRVGYTFGSGTRLTVV.